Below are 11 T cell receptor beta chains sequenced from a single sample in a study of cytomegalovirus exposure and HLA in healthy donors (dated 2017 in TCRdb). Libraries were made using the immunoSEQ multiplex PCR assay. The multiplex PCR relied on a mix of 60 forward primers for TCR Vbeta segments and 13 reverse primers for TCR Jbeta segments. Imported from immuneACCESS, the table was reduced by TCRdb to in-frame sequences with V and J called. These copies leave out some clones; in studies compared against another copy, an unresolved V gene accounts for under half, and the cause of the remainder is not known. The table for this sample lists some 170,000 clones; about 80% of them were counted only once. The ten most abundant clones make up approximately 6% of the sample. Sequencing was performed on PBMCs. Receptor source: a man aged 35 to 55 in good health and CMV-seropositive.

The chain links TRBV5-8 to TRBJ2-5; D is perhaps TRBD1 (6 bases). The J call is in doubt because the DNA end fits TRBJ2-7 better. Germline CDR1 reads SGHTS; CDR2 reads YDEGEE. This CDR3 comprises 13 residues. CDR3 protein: CASSVTGFNEQYF. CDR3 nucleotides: TGTGCCAGCAGTGTGACAGGTTTCAACGAGCAGTACTTC.

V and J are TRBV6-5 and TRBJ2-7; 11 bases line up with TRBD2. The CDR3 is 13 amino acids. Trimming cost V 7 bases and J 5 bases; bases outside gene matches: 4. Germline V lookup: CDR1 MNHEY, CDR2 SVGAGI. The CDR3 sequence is CASTLAGGHEQYF. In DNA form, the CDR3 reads TGTGCCAGCACCCTAGCGGGAGGTCACGAGCAGTACTTC.

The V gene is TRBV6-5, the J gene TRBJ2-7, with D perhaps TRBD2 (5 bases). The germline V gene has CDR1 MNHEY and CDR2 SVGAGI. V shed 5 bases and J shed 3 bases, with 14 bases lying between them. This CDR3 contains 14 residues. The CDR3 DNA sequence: TGTGCCAGCAGTCCCACATACCGGGGCTACGAGCAGTACTTC. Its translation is CASSPTYRGYEQYF.

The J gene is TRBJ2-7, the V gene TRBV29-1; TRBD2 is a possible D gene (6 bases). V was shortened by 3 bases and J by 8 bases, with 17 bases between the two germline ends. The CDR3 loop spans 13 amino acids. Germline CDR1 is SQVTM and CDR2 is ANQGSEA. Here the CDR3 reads CSVEFGSGAQQYF. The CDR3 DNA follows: TGCAGCGTTGAGTTTGGTTCGGGAGCTCAGCAGTACTTC.

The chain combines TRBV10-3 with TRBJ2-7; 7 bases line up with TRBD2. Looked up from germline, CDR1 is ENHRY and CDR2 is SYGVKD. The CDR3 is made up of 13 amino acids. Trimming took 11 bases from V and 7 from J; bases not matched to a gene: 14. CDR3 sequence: CASQGGSLWEQYF. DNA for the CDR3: TGTGCCTCCCAGGGCGGGAGCCTTTGGGAGCAGTACTTC.

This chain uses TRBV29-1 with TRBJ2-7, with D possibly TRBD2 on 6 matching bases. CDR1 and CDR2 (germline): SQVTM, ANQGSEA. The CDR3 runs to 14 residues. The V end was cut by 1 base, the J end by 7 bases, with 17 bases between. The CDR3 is CSVEVQEGLREQYF. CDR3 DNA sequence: TGCAGCGTTGAAGTCCAGGAAGGACTACGGGAGCAGTACTTC.

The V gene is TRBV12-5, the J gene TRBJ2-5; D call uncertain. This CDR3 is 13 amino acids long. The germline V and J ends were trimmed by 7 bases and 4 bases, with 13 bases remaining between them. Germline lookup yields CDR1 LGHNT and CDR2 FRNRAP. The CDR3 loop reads CASAAPPGETQYF. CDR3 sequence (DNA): TGTGCTAGTGCCGCGCCACCGGGAGAGACCCAGTACTTC.

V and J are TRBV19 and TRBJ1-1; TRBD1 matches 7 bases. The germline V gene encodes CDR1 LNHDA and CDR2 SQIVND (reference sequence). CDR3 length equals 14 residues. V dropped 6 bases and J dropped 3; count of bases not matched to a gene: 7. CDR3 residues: CASRPQGLHTEAFF. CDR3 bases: TGTGCCAGTAGACCACAGGGGCTGCACACTGAAGCTTTCTTT.

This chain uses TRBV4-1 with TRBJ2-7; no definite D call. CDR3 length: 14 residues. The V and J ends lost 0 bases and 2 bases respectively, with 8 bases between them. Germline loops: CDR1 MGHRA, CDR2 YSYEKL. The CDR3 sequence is CASSQDLRTYEQYF. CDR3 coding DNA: TGCGCCAGCAGCCAAGATCTGCGGACCTACGAGCAGTACTTC.

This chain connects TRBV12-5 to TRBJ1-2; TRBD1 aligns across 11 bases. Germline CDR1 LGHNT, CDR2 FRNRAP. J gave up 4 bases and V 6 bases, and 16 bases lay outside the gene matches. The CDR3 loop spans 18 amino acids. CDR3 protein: CASGRARDRGADGYGYTF. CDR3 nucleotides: TGTGCTAGTGGCCGCGCGAGGGACAGGGGGGCGGACGGCTATGGCTACACCTTC.

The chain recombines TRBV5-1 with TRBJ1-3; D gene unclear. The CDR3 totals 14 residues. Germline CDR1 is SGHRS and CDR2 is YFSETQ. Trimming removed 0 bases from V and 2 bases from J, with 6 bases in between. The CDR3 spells CASSLDPAGNTIYF. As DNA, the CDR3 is TGCGCCAGCAGCTTGGATCCGGCTGGAAACACCATATATTTT.